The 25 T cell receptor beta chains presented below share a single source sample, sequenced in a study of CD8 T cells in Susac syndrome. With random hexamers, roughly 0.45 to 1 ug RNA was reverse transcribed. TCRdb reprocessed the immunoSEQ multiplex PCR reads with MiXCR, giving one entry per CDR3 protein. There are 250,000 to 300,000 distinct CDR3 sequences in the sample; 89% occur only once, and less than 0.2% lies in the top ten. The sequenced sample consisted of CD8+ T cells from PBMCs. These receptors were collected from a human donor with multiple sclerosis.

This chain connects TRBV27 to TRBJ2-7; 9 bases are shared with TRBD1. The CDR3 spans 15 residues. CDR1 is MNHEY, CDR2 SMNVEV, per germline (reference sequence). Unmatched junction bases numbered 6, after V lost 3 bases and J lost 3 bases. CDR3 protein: CASSFSRQGVYEQYF. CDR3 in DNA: TGTGCCAGCAGTTTCTCGAGACAGGGGGTCTACGAGCAGTACTTC.

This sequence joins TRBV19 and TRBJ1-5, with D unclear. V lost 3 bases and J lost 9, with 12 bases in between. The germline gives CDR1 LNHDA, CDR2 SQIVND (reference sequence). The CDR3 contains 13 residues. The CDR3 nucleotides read TGTGCCAGTAGTATCGGCACGGCTTGGCCCCAGCATTTT. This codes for CASSIGTAWPQHF. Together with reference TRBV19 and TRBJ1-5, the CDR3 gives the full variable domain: DGGITQSPKYLFRKEGQNVTLSCEQNLNHDAMYWYRQDPGQGLRLIYYSQIVNDFQKGDIAEGYSVSREKKESFPLTVTSAQKNPTAFYLCASSIGTAWPQHFGDGTRLSIL.

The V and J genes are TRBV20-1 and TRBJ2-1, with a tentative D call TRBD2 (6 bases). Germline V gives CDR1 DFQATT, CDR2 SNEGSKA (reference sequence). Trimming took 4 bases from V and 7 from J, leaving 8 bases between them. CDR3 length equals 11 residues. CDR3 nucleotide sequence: TGCAGTGCTACCGCGGGGAATGAGCAGTTCTTC. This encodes CSATAGNEQFF.

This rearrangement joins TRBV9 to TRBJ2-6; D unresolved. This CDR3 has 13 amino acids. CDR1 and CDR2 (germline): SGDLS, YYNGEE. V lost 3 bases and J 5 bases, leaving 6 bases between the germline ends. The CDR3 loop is CASSAPRANVLTF. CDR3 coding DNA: TGTGCCAGCAGCGCCCCGCGGGCCAACGTCCTGACTTTC.

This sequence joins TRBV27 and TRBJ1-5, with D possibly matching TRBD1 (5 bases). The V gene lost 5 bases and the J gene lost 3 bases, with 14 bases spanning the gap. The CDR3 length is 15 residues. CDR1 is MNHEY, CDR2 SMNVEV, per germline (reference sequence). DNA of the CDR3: TGTGCCAGCAGTGTAGAACGGGGGGACAATCAGCCCCAGCATTTT. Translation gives CASSVERGDNQPQHF.

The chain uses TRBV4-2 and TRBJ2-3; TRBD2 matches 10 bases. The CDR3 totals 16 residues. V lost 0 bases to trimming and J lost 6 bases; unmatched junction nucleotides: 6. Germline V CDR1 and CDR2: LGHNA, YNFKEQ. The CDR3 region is CASSQEASGSFDTQYF. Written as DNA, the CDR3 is TGTGCCAGCAGCCAAGAGGCTAGCGGGAGTTTCGATACGCAGTATTTT.

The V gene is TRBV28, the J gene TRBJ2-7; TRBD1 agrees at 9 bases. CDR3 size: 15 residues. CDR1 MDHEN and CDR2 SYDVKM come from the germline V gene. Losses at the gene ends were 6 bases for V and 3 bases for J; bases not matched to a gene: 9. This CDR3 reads CASRIDPGQGYEQYF. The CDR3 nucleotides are TGTGCCAGCAGAATTGACCCGGGACAGGGCTACGAGCAGTACTTC. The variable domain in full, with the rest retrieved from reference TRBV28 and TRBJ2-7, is DVKVTQSSRYLVKRTGEKVFLECVQDMDHENMFWYRQDPGLGLRLIYFSYDVKMKEKGDIPEGYSVSREKKERFSLILESASTNQTSMYLCASRIDPGQGYEQYFGPGTRLTVT.

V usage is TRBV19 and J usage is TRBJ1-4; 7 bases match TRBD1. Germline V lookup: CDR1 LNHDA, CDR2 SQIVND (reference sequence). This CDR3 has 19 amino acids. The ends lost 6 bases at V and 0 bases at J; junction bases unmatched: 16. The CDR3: CASRGSGQEPPATNEKLFF. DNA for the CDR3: TGTGCCAGTAGGGGGTCCGGACAGGAGCCGCCTGCAACTAATGAAAAACTGTTTTTT.

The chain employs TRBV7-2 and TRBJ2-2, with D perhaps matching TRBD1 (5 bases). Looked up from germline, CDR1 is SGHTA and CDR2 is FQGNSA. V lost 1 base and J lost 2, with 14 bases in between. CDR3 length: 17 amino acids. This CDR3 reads CASSLDRDRVNTGELFF. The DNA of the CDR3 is TGTGCCAGCAGCTTAGATCGAGACAGAGTAAACACCGGGGAGCTGTTTTTT.

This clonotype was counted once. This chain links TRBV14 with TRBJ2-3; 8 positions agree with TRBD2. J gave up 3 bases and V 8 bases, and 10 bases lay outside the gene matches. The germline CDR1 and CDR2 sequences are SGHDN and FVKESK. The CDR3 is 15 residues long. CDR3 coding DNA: TGTGCCAGCTTACCCCGGGGGGGCATAACAGATACGCAGTATTTT. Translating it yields CASLPRGGITDTQYF. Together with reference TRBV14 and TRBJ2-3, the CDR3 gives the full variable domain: EAGVTQFPSHSVIEKGQTVTLRCDPISGHDNLYWYRRVMGKEIKFLLHFVKESKQDESGMPNNRFLAERTGGTYSTLKVQPAELEDSGVYFCASLPRGGITDTQYFGPGTRLTVL.

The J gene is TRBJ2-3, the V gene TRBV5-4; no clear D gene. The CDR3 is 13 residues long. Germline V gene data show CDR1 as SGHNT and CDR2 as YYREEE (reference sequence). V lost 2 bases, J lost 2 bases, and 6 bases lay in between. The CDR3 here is CASSFLPTDTQYF. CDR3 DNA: TGTGCCAGCAGCTTCCTACCCACAGATACGCAGTATTTT.

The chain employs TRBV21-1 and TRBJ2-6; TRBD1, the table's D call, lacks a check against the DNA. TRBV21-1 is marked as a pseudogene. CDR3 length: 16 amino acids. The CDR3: CANGGPGSSGANVLTF. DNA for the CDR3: TGTGCCAACGGGGGTCCGGGTAGCTCTGGGGCCAACGTCCTGACTTTC.

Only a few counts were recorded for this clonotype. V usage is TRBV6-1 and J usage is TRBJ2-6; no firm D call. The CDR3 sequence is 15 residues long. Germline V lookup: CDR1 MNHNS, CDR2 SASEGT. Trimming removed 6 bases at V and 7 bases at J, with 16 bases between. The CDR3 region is CASSQGPTGANVLTF. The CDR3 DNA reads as TGTGCCAGCAGCCAAGGACCCACCGGCGCCAACGTCCTGACTTTC.

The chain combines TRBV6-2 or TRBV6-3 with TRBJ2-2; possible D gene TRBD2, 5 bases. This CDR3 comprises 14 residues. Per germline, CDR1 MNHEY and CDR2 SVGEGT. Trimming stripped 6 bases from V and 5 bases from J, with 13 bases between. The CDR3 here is CASRPYGETGELFF. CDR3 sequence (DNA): TGTGCCAGCAGGCCCTACGGGGAGACCGGGGAGCTGTTTTTT.

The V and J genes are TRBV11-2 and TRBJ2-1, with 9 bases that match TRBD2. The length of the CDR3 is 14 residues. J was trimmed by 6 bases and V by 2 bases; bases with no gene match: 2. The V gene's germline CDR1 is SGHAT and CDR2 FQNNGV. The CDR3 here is CASSLLREGNEQFF. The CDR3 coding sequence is TGTGCCAGCAGCTTACTGCGGGAGGGCAATGAGCAGTTCTTC.

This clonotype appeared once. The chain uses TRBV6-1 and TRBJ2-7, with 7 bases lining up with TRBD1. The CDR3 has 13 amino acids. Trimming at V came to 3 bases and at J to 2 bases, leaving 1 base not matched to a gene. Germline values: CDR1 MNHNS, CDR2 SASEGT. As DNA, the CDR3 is TGTGCCAGCAGTGATGACAGGGCCTACGAGCAGTACTTC. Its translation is CASSDDRAYEQYF.

Here the CDR3 reads CASSYSTTRPNSPLHF. The CDR3 coding sequence is TGTGCCAGCAGTTACTCGACCACAAGACCCAATTCACCCCTCCACTTT. The chain links TRBV6-2 or TRBV6-3 to TRBJ1-6; D is unclear. This CDR3 is 16 amino acids long. CDR1 is MNHEY and CDR2 is SVGEGT in the germline V gene. The V gene lost 0 bases and the J gene lost 7 bases, with 13 bases spanning the gap.

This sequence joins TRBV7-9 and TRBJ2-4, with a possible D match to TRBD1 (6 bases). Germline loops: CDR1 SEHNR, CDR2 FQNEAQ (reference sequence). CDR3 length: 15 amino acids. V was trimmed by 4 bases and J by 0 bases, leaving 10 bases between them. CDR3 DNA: TGTGCCAGCAGCTCCCCACAGGGAGCCAAAAACATTCAGTACTTC. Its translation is CASSSPQGAKNIQYF.

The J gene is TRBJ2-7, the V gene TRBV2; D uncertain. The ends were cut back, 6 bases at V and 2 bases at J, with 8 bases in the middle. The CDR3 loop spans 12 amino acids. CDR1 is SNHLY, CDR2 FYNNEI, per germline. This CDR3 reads CASRGSPYEQYF. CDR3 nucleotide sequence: TGTGCCAGCAGGGGTTCTCCCTACGAGCAGTACTTC.

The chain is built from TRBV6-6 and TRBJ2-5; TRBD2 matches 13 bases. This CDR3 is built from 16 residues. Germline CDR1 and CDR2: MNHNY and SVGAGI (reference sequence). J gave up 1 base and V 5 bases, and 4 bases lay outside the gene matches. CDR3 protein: CASSGTSGVFQETQYF. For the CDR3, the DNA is TGTGCCAGCAGTGGGACTAGCGGGGTCTTCCAAGAGACCCAGTACTTC.

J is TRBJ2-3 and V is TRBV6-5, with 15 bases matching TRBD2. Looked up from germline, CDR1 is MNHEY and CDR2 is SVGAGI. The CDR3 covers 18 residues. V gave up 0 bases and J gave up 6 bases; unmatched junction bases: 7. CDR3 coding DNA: TGTGCCAGCAGTTACTCCGACGTCGGGACTAGCGGGAGGGATACGCAGTATTTT. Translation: CASSYSDVGTSGRDTQYF.

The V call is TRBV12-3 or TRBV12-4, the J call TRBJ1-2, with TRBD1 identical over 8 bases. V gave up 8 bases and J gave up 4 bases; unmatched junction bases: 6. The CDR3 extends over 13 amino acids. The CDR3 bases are TGTGCCAGCTGGACAGGGACTAGCTATGGCTACACCTTC. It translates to CASWTGTSYGYTF.

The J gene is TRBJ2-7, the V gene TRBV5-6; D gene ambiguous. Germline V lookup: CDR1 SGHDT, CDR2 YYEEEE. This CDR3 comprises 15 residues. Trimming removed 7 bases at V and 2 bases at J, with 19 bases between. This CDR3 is CASSSGVMRPYEQYF. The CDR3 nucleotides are TGTGCCAGCTCATCTGGGGTTATGCGCCCCTACGAGCAGTACTTC.

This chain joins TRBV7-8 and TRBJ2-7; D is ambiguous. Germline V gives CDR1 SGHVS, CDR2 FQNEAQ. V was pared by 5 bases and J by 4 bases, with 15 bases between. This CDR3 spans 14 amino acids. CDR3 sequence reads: CASSPSRLGYEQYF. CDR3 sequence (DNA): TGTGCCAGCAGCCCCAGCAGGCTGGGGTACGAGCAGTACTTC.

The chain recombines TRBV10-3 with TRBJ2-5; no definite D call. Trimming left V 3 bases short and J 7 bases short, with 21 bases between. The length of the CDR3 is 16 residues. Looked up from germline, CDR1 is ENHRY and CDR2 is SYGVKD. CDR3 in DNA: TGTGCCATCAGTGATCAGACCGGAAGGCGCGAGTGGACCCAGTACTTC. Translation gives CAISDQTGRREWTQYF.